These T cell receptor beta chains were read from a single sample in a study of beta chain features in type 1 diabetes. Only in-frame clones appear in the TCRdb table, and some are missing; sequencing was by immunoSEQ multiplex PCR. The sample shows some 220,000 clones, 11% of them seen only once. The sample taken for sequencing was central memory CD4+ T cells from blood. The receptor source for this set is a man between 18 and 29 years old in good health. CDR3s include the opening cysteine and the closing phenylalanine or tryptophan. Each record gives: CDR3 protein, CDR3 length, J gene, V gene.

CDR3 protein: CASSQGDRGNQPQHF; CDR3 length: 15; J gene: TRBJ1-5; V gene: TRBV4-2
CDR3 protein: CASSYDRGRIEQYF; CDR3 length: 14; J gene: TRBJ2-7; V gene: TRBV6-5
CDR3 protein: CAWSRGADYEQYF; CDR3 length: 13; J gene: TRBJ2-7; V gene: TRBV30
CDR3 protein: CASSYSIGVQPQHF; CDR3 length: 14; J gene: TRBJ1-5; V gene: TRBV6-6
CDR3 protein: CASSSPHGFSGANVLTF; CDR3 length: 17; J gene: TRBJ2-6; V gene: TRBV28
CDR3 protein: CASTPDGAAGMFF; CDR3 length: 13; J gene: TRBJ2-1; V gene: TRBV6-4
CDR3 protein: CASSPPAGGQGGTEAFF; CDR3 length: 17; J gene: TRBJ1-1; V gene: TRBV18
CDR3 protein: CAISPSDSEQYF; CDR3 length: 12; J gene: TRBJ2-7; V gene: TRBV10-3
CDR3 protein: CASSPIHREDQPQHF; CDR3 length: 15; J gene: TRBJ1-5; V gene: TRBV5-1
CDR3 protein: CASSNDSPGETQYF; CDR3 length: 14; J gene: TRBJ2-5; V gene: TRBV5-1
CDR3 protein: CASSEYGTRNEQFF; CDR3 length: 14; J gene: TRBJ2-1; V gene: TRBV6-5
CDR3 protein: CASKLESASTDTQYF; CDR3 length: 15; J gene: TRBJ2-3; V gene: TRBV2
CDR3 protein: CAWGRGTGGAYEQYF; CDR3 length: 15; J gene: TRBJ2-7; V gene: TRBV30
CDR3 protein: CASSQWSGTQYF; CDR3 length: 12; J gene: TRBJ2-5; V gene: TRBV7-2
CDR3 protein: CALTGGEAVHEQYF; CDR3 length: 14; J gene: TRBJ2-7; V gene: TRBV30
CDR3 protein: CASSPTTGREYF; CDR3 length: 12; J gene: TRBJ2-7; V gene: TRBV11-2
CDR3 protein: CSAEGTDNEQFF; CDR3 length: 12; J gene: TRBJ2-1; V gene: TRBV29-1
CDR3 protein: CASSQDGQGGEKLFF; CDR3 length: 15; J gene: TRBJ1-4; V gene: TRBV4-2
CDR3 protein: CASSQIQGNTEAFF; CDR3 length: 14; J gene: TRBJ1-1; V gene: TRBV4-3
CDR3 protein: CASSPIAGGPEETQYF; CDR3 length: 16; J gene: TRBJ2-5; V gene: TRBV27
CDR3 protein: CASSQGTSGDYEQYF; CDR3 length: 15; J gene: TRBJ2-7; V gene: TRBV9
CDR3 protein: CASSLRGRGGQETQYF; CDR3 length: 16; J gene: TRBJ2-5; V gene: TRBV7-9
CDR3 protein: CASSRQAYEQYF; CDR3 length: 12; J gene: TRBJ2-7; V gene: TRBV7-2
CDR3 protein: CASSRTLAGVAYEQYF; CDR3 length: 16; J gene: TRBJ2-7; V gene: TRBV4-3
CDR3 protein: CASSVMTGGLEQYF; CDR3 length: 14; J gene: TRBJ2-7; V gene: TRBV4-2
CDR3 protein: CASSLEHREQYF; CDR3 length: 12; J gene: TRBJ2-7; V gene: TRBV7-2
CDR3 protein: CASSPMGAKNIQYF; CDR3 length: 14; J gene: TRBJ2-4; V gene: TRBV28
CDR3 protein: CASNEDSLGNQPQHF; CDR3 length: 15; J gene: TRBJ1-5; V gene: TRBV9
CDR3 protein: CAWDPGLASTGELFF; CDR3 length: 15; J gene: TRBJ2-2; V gene: TRBV30
CDR3 protein: CAWSKSGPTDTQYF; CDR3 length: 14; J gene: TRBJ2-3; V gene: TRBV30
CDR3 protein: CASSLTEAGVAYEQFF; CDR3 length: 16; J gene: TRBJ2-1; V gene: TRBV7-3
CDR3 protein: CASSLQGSGANVLTF; CDR3 length: 15; J gene: TRBJ2-6; V gene: TRBV18
CDR3 protein: CAWIGPANTDTQYF; CDR3 length: 14; J gene: TRBJ2-3; V gene: TRBV30
CDR3 protein: CASSAFHSTDTQYF; CDR3 length: 14; J gene: TRBJ2-3; V gene: TRBV7-9
CDR3 protein: CASSPRTGENEQYF; CDR3 length: 14; J gene: TRBJ2-7; V gene: TRBV18
CDR3 protein: CASSPRRIGYNEQFF; CDR3 length: 15; J gene: TRBJ2-1; V gene: TRBV7-9
CDR3 protein: CASSTQLQTQYF; CDR3 length: 12; J gene: TRBJ2-3; V gene: TRBV19
CDR3 protein: CASSQDGTDTQYF; CDR3 length: 13; J gene: TRBJ2-3; V gene: TRBV4-2
CDR3 protein: CAWRPDLSNQPQHF; CDR3 length: 14; J gene: TRBJ1-5; V gene: TRBV30
CDR3 protein: CASSDDLAGTGNTIYF; CDR3 length: 16; J gene: TRBJ1-3; V gene: TRBV5-1
CDR3 protein: CATSRGLGAGGPLSEQFF; CDR3 length: 18; J gene: TRBJ2-1; V gene: TRBV15
CDR3 protein: CASSVNQGPNSPLHF; CDR3 length: 15; J gene: TRBJ1-6; V gene: TRBV9
CDR3 protein: CASSPEAVGTEAFF; CDR3 length: 14; J gene: TRBJ1-1; V gene: TRBV2
CDR3 protein: CASGRHQAYEQYF; CDR3 length: 13; J gene: TRBJ2-7; V gene: TRBV25-1
CDR3 protein: CASSLPGPYEQYF; CDR3 length: 13; J gene: TRBJ2-7; V gene: TRBV2
CDR3 protein: CSVEPGLAGAGGTDTQYF; CDR3 length: 18; J gene: TRBJ2-3; V gene: TRBV29-1
CDR3 protein: CASSQEMDSYYEQYF; CDR3 length: 15; J gene: TRBJ2-7; V gene: TRBV4-1
CDR3 protein: CALEITPDNEQFF; CDR3 length: 13; J gene: TRBJ2-1; V gene: TRBV7-9
CDR3 protein: CASSVSSGRAVGEQFF; CDR3 length: 16; J gene: TRBJ2-1; V gene: TRBV9
CDR3 protein: CASKRTEKETQYF; CDR3 length: 13; J gene: TRBJ2-5; V gene: TRBV2
CDR3 protein: CASSSVQGNYGYTF; CDR3 length: 14; J gene: TRBJ1-2; V gene: TRBV28
CDR3 protein: CATDARPTYEQYF; CDR3 length: 13; J gene: TRBJ2-7; V gene: TRBV28
CDR3 protein: CASSQEWGTASMNTEAFF; CDR3 length: 18; J gene: TRBJ1-1; V gene: TRBV4-1
CDR3 protein: CAWSVSLYEQYF; CDR3 length: 12; J gene: TRBJ2-7; V gene: TRBV30
CDR3 protein: CASVEDLRYGYTF; CDR3 length: 13; J gene: TRBJ1-2; V gene: TRBV2
CDR3 protein: CAWSARSGLASLEQYF; CDR3 length: 16; J gene: TRBJ2-7; V gene: TRBV30
CDR3 protein: CASSLGTGYTEAFF; CDR3 length: 14; J gene: TRBJ1-1; V gene: TRBV4-3